These 21 T cell receptor beta chains share one sample of origin, sequenced in a study of cytomegalovirus exposure and HLA in healthy donors (dated by TCRdb to 2016 to 2017). Library preparation employed the immunoSEQ multiplex PCR assay. For the multiplex PCR, a mixture combining 60 forward primers for TCR Vbeta segments and 13 reverse primers for TCR Jbeta segments was used. The source is immuneACCESS, and TCRdb retained only in-frame sequences with V and J called. Part of the clones is not carried over; for the studies checked, unresolved V genes explain less than half of this, and the remainder is unexplained. The sample table holds approximately 180,000 clones, of which 80% were seen once. More than 5.5% of the sample lies in the top ten. Sequenced sample: PBMCs. All receptors derive from a man aged 30-40 years in good health and CMV-seropositive.

The V gene is TRBV6-5, the J gene TRBJ2-3, with 7 bases fitting TRBD2. The CDR3 is 16 residues long. V lost 0 bases and J lost 3; bases outside the gene matches: 6. Germline lookup yields CDR1 MNHEY and CDR2 SVGAGI. In DNA form, the CDR3 reads TGTGCCAGCAGTTACTCTGCGGGGGAACGGACAGATACGCAGTATTTT. Translation: CASSYSAGERTDTQYF.

This rearrangement joins TRBV28 to TRBJ2-1; 9 bases are a match to TRBD2. Germline trimming cut 3 bases from V and 0 bases from J; bases unmatched to any gene: 6. This CDR3 contains 17 residues. The V gene's germline CDR1 is MDHEN and CDR2 SYDVKM. CDR3 amino acids: CASSFNGLALSYNEQFF. As DNA, the CDR3 is TGTGCCAGCAGTTTCAATGGACTAGCGCTCTCCTACAATGAGCAGTTCTTC.

V is TRBV6-5 and J is TRBJ1-1; D remains unclear. Germline CDR1 is MNHEY and CDR2 is SVGAGI. V was shortened by 8 bases and J by 3 bases, with 13 bases between the two germline ends. The CDR3 is 13 residues long. Written as DNA, the CDR3 is TGTGCCAGCCTTGATCTAGGCCACACTGAAGCTTTCTTT. This encodes CASLDLGHTEAFF.

This chain uses TRBV10-1 with TRBJ1-6; D might be TRBD1 (6 bases). Trimming took 3 bases from V and 7 from J, leaving 7 bases between them. Germline V gene sequence: CDR1 WNHNN, CDR2 SYGVQD (reference sequence). This CDR3 has 13 amino acids. CDR3 in amino acids: CASSDQGNSPLHF. The CDR3 region has the DNA TGCGCCAGCAGTGACCAGGGGAATTCACCCCTCCACTTT.

This clone was observed a few times. The rearrangement joins TRBV18 to TRBJ2-5; 7 nucleotides line up with TRBD1. CDR1 KGHSH and CDR2 LQKENI come from the germline V gene. This CDR3 is built from 14 residues. Unmatched junction bases numbered 6, after V lost 6 bases and J lost 2 bases. In nucleotides, the CDR3 is TGTGCCAGCTCCCCTCAGGACAGGCAAGAGACCCAGTACTTC. Its translation is CASSPQDRQETQYF.

The J gene is TRBJ2-2, the V gene TRBV30; 9 bases are a match to TRBD2. Germline V gene sequence: CDR1 GTSNPN, CDR2 SVGIG (reference sequence). CDR3 length: 16 residues. V gave up 0 bases and J gave up 5 bases; unmatched junction bases: 7. The CDR3 bases are TGTGCCTGGAGTGTACGTAATAGCGGGAGAACCGGGGAGCTGTTTTTT. Its protein is CAWSVRNSGRTGELFF.

This sequence joins TRBV5-1 and TRBJ1-1; D is undetermined. The CDR3 spans 14 residues. Trimming took off 0 bases at V and 1 base at J, with 7 bases between the two ends. Germline loops: CDR1 SGHRS, CDR2 YFSETQ. The CDR3 is CASSLVPENTEAFF. For the CDR3, the DNA is TGCGCCAGCAGCTTGGTTCCAGAGAACACTGAAGCTTTCTTT. Complete variable domain (other parts from reference TRBV5-1 and TRBJ1-1): KAGVTQTPRYLIKTRGQQVTLSCSPISGHRSVSWYQQTPGQGLQFLFEYFSETQRNKGNFPGRFSGRQFSNSRSEMNVSTLELGDSALYLCASSLVPENTEAFFGQGTRLTVV.

The chain carries TRBV7-9 and TRBJ2-1, with 8 positions matching TRBD2. Losses at the gene ends were 5 bases for V and 7 bases for J; bases not matched to a gene: 10. CDR3 length: 15 residues. The germline CDR1 and CDR2 sequences are SEHNR and FQNEAQ (reference sequence). CDR3 sequence reads: CASSRGGRQPNEQFF. The CDR3 coding sequence is TGTGCCAGCAGCCGGGGGGGGAGGCAACCTAATGAGCAGTTCTTC.

A few counts support this clone. The rearrangement joins TRBV14 to TRBJ1-1; 9 positions match TRBD1. The CDR3 spans 15 residues. V shed 5 bases, J shed 2 bases, and the junction held 6 bases outside the gene matches. Germline V lookup: CDR1 SGHDN, CDR2 FVKESK. CDR3 nucleotide sequence: TGTGCCAGCAGCTCGCAGACAGGGGGTAACACTGAAGCTTTCTTT. Encoded protein: CASSSQTGGNTEAFF.

The chain has TRBV30 and TRBJ2-7; D is perhaps TRBD1 (6 bases). This CDR3 is 14 amino acids long. Germline values: CDR1 GTSNPN, CDR2 SVGIG (reference sequence). The V gene lost 4 bases and the J gene lost 0 bases, with 13 bases spanning the gap. CDR3 bases: TGTGCCTGGAAGAGACAGGCATTCTCCTACGAGCAGTACTTC. Its protein is CAWKRQAFSYEQYF. The full variable domain, with the rest looked up from reference TRBV30 and TRBJ2-7, is SQTIHQWPATLVQPVGSPLSLECTVEGTSNPNLYWYRQAAGRGLQLLFYSVGIGQISSEVPQNLSASRPQDRQFILSSKKLLLSDSGFYLCAWKRQAFSYEQYFGPGTRLTVT.

V usage is TRBV11-3 and J usage is TRBJ2-3; 9 positions agree with TRBD1. The CDR3 loop spans 15 amino acids. J was trimmed by 1 base and V by 5 bases; bases with no gene match: 4. Germline lookup yields CDR1 SGHNT and CDR2 YENEEA. The CDR3 loop reads CASSPWTGGTDTQYF. In nucleotides, the CDR3 is TGTGCCAGCAGCCCATGGACAGGGGGCACAGATACGCAGTATTTT.

The chain uses TRBV28 and TRBJ1-2, with unresolved D. CDR3 length: 13 amino acids. Trimming removed 9 bases at V and 1 base at J, with 12 bases between. Germline V gene data show CDR1 as MDHEN and CDR2 as SYDVKM. The CDR3 sequence: CASQRLFNYGYTF. As DNA, the CDR3 is TGTGCCAGTCAGAGACTCTTTAACTATGGCTACACCTTC.

The genes are TRBV19 and TRBJ2-5, with 9 bases identical to TRBD1. The V gene's germline CDR1 is LNHDA and CDR2 SQIVND (reference sequence). CDR3 size: 14 residues. V lost 4 bases to trimming and J lost 5 bases; unmatched junction nucleotides: 5. The CDR3 sequence: CASSNTGGAETQYF. The CDR3 nucleotides read TGTGCCAGTAGTAATACAGGGGGCGCGGAGACCCAGTACTTC. Combining the CDR3 with reference TRBV19 and TRBJ2-5 gives the whole variable domain DGGITQSPKYLFRKEGQNVTLSCEQNLNHDAMYWYRQDPGQGLRLIYYSQIVNDFQKGDIAEGYSVSREKKESFPLTVTSAQKNPTAFYLCASSNTGGAETQYFGPGTRLLVL.

This rearrangement joins TRBV27 to TRBJ2-7; 9 positions match TRBD1. From germline, CDR1 is MNHEY and CDR2 SMNVEV (reference sequence). The CDR3 is made up of 16 amino acids. V lost 2 bases and J lost 1; bases outside the gene matches: 6. As DNA, the CDR3 is TGTGCCAGCAGTTTACGCCCCGACAGGGGGTCCTACGAGCAGTACTTC. Its translation: CASSLRPDRGSYEQYF.

The J gene is TRBJ2-3, the V gene TRBV27, with 9 bases lining up with TRBD2. Germline CDR1 reads MNHEY; CDR2 reads SMNVEV (reference sequence). This CDR3 has 15 residues. The V segment lost 3 bases and the J segment 3 bases; nucleotides outside the gene matches: 4. The CDR3 nucleotides are TGTGCCAGCAGTTTTCATACTAGCGGGACAGATACGCAGTATTTT. Translated: CASSFHTSGTDTQYF.

The chain employs TRBV25-1 and TRBJ1-1; no clear D gene. The CDR3 covers 11 residues. The V and J ends lost 9 bases and 5 bases respectively, with 10 bases between them. From germline, CDR1 is MGHDK and CDR2 SYGVNS. CDR3 loop: CASSAFTEAFF. The CDR3 region has the DNA TGTGCCAGTAGCGCGTTTACTGAAGCTTTCTTT.

Only one count was recorded for this clone. The rearrangement links TRBV7-9 to TRBJ2-3; 13 bases agree with TRBD2. V gave up 10 bases and J gave up 4 bases; unmatched junction bases: 2. Germline assignment: CDR1 SEHNR and CDR2 FQNEAQ (reference sequence). The CDR3 runs to 13 residues. The CDR3 sequence is CATGLAGPDTQYF. The CDR3 region has the DNA TGTGCCACGGGACTAGCGGGACCAGATACGCAGTATTTT. Variable domain in full (rest from reference TRBV7-9 and TRBJ2-3): DTGVSQNPRHKITKRGQNVTFRCDPISEHNRLYWYRQTLGQGPEFLTYFQNEAQLEKSRLLSDRFSAERPKGSFSTLEIQRTEQGDSAMYLCATGLAGPDTQYFGPGTRLTVL.

V is TRBV5-6 and J is TRBJ1-3; D uncertain. CDR1 SGHDT and CDR2 YYEEEE come from the germline V gene. V was pared by 4 bases and J by 7 bases, with 9 bases between. There are 12 residues in the CDR3. The CDR3 bases are TGTGCCAGCAGCCTCCTCGGGAACACCATATATTTT. It is translated as CASSLLGNTIYF. Full variable domain (missing parts from reference TRBV5-6 and TRBJ1-3): DAGVTQSPTHLIKTRGQQVTLRCSPKSGHDTVSWYQQALGQGPQFIFQYYEEEERQRGNFPDRFSGHQFPNYSSELNVNALLLGDSALYLCASSLLGNTIYFGEGSWLTVV.

The genes are TRBV5-6 and TRBJ2-7; TRBD1 matches 11 bases. The trim removed 0 bases at V and 3 bases at J, leaving 5 bases unmatched. The CDR3 totals 16 residues. Germline V gene lookup returns CDR1 SGHDT and CDR2 YYEEEE. Here the CDR3 DNA reads TGTGCCAGCAGCTTGGGAGGGGGGACAGGGGGCTACGAGCAGTACTTC. This sequence encodes CASSLGGGTGGYEQYF.

This clone was recorded once. This chain connects TRBV19 to TRBJ1-4; D gene ambiguous. Trimming shortened V by 6 bases and J by 0 bases, and 8 bases separated the two germline ends. The germline CDR1 and CDR2 sequences are LNHDA and SQIVND (reference sequence). CDR3 length: 14 amino acids. CDR3 DNA sequence: TGTGCCAGTAGCCCCTCCTCAACTAATGAAAAACTGTTTTTT. It is translated as CASSPSSTNEKLFF. The entire variable domain, with the rest obtained from reference TRBV19 and TRBJ1-4, is as follows: DGGITQSPKYLFRKEGQNVTLSCEQNLNHDAMYWYRQDPGQGLRLIYYSQIVNDFQKGDIAEGYSVSREKKESFPLTVTSAQKNPTAFYLCASSPSSTNEKLFFGSGTQLSVL.

CDR3 bases: TGTGCCAGCAGTCCTGGGACAGGGGGACCCTACGAGCAGTACTTC. Protein product: CASSPGTGGPYEQYF. The genes are TRBV6-4 and TRBJ2-7; 11 positions match TRBD1. Germline trimming cut 5 bases from V and 2 bases from J; bases unmatched to any gene: 5. This CDR3 is 15 amino acids long. Looked up from germline, CDR1 is MRHNA and CDR2 is SNTAGT.